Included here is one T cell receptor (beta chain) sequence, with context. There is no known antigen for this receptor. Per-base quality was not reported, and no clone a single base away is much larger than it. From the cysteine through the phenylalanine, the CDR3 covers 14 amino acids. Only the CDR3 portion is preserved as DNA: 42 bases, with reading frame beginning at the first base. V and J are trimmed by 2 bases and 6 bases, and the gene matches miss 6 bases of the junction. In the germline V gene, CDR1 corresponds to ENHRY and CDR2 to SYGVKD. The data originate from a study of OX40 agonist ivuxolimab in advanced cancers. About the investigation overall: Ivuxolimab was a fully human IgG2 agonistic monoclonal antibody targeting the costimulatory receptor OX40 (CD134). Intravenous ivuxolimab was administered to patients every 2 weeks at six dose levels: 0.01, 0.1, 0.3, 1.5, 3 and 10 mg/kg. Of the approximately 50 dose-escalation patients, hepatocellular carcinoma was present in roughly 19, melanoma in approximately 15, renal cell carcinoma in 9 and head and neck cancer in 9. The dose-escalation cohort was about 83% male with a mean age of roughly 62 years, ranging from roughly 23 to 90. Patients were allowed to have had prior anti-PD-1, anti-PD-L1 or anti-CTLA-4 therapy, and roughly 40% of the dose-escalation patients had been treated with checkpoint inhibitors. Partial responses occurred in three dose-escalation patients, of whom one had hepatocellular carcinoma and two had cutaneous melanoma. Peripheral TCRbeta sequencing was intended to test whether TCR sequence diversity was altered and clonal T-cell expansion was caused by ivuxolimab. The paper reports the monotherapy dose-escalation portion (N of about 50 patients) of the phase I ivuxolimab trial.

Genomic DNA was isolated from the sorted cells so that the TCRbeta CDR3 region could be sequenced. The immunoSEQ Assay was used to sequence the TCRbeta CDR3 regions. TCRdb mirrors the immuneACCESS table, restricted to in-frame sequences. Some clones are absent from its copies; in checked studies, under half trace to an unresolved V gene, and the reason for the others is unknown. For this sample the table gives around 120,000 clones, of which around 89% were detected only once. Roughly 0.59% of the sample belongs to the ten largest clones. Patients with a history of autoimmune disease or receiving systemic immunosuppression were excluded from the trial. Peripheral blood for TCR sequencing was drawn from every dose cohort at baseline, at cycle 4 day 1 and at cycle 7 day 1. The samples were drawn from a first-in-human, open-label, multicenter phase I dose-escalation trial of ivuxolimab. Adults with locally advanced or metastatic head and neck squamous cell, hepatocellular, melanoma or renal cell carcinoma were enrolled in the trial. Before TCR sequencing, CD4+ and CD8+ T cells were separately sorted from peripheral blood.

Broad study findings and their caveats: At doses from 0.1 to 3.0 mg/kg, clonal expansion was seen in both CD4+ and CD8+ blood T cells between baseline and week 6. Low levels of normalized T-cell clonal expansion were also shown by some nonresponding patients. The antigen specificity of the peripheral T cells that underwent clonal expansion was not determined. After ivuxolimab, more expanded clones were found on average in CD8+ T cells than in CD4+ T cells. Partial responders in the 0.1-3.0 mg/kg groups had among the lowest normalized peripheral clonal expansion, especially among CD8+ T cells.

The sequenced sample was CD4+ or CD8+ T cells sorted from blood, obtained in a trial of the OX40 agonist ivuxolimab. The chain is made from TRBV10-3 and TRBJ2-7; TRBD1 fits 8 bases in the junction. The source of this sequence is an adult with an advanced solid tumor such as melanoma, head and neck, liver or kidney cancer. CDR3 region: CAISEDRGFFEQYF. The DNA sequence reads TGTGCCATCAGTGAGGACAGGGGCTTTTTCGAGCAGTACTTC.